This T cell receptor (beta chain) emerged from a study of PD-1 blockade in classical Hodgkin lymphoma. Every one of the patients relapsed after autologous stem cell transplantation (brentuximab vedotin exposure was variable). Using immunoSEQ multiplex PCR, the repertoire was profiled, and TCRdb retains in-frame clones only, with some absent. The table lists over 45,000 clones, 73% of them singletons, with about 15% in the top ten. As regards this clone: The same CDR3 arises from other DNA sequences in this sample as well.

Trimming left V 0 bases short and J 0 bases short, with 4 bases between. The CDR3 covers 14 residues. The V gene's germline CDR1 is SGDLS and CDR2 YYNGEE. The chain links TRBV9 to TRBJ1-3, with D unclear. The sequenced sample was peripheral blood mononuclear cells (PBMCs), obtained before the second cycle of nivolumab. This clonotype was obtained from a human donor with classical Hodgkin lymphoma. In DNA, the CDR3 is TGTGCCAGCAGCGTAGGGAGCTCTGGAAACACCATATATTTT. It is translated as CASSVGSSGNTIYF.